The TCR beta chain under discussion was sequenced for a study of T cells in narcolepsy. As for the study in general: Patients with NT1 or NT2 and healthy control donors were enrolled. Study observations and caveats: Reportedly, autoreactive clonotypes were serially detected in patients' blood but not controls'. Some memory CD4+ repertoires had no autoreactive clone sequences. Same-patient CSF and blood CD4+ T cell clonotypes included HCRT-specific and TRIB2-specific autoreactive ones.

Comment on this clone: Its target is not known.

The germline V gene has CDR1 SGHTA and CDR2 FQGTGA. The CDR3 extends over 13 amino acids. V was pared by 5 bases and J by 5 bases, with 9 bases between. Here immunoSEQ multiplex PCR was the method, and the copy in TCRdb shows in-frame clones only, minus some. The sample has 25,000 to 30,000 clones; around 87% are singletons. This sequence joins TRBV7-3 and TRBJ2-2; D is ambiguous. The sequence was obtained from a human donor in good health. Material for sequencing was memory (CD45RA-) CD4+ T cells from blood. The CDR3 region is CASSPTRTGELFF. The CDR3, as DNA: TGTGCCAGCAGCCCGACTCGAACCGGGGAGCTGTTTTTT. The variable domain in full, completed from reference TRBV7-3 and TRBJ2-2, reads GAGVSQTPSNKVTEKGKYVELRCDPISGHTALYWYRQSLGQGPEFLIYFQGTGAADDSGLPNDRFFAVRPEGSVSTLKIQRTERGDSAVYLCASSPTRTGELFFGEGSRLTVL.